This TCR beta chain was documented in a study of cytomegalovirus exposure and HLA in healthy donors (dated 2017 in TCRdb). About the study as a whole: An earlier analysis of some 500 of the donors reported roughly 300 Gb of sequence data and 117 million unique TCR beta sequences from about 180 million T cells. The study aimed to test whether cataloging public T cell receptors could reveal signatures of past pathogen exposure. Typing coverage differed by locus: A, B, C, DRB1 and DQB1 were typed in roughly 620-640 donors, DQA1 in about 500, DPA1 in 600 to 610, and DPB1 in 472. A later genetic analysis used genome-wide SNP genotypes for about three fifths of the roughly 700 donors, treating that subset as a discovery cohort. In a later analysis, previously published TCR beta repertoires from 666 donors were re-analyzed and high-resolution HLA genotyping was added so that TCR occurrence patterns could be studied. A separate validation cohort of 100 to 150 different subjects was used in addition to the roughly 670-subject first cohort. The genetic ancestry cluster associated with self-reported Caucasian donors included over 65% of the 398 genotyped donors. The study combined high-throughput TCR immunosequencing, statistical association of individual TCRs with disease status, and machine learning to predict cytomegalovirus infection status. Because of strong linkage in the cohort, 4 to 6 DR-DQ haplotypes were treated as single units for association and clustering. An earlier analysis of a few hundred of the donors applied high-throughput TCR beta sequencing to assess whether each TCR beta V gene segment acted as functional or pseudogenic. Rather than using new phenotypic data, the later analysis identified candidate immune exposures from TCR beta sequences and from how often those sequences occurred across donors. Donor age, sex, ethnicity and CMV serostatus were collected together with the repertoire data. Every repertoire in the discovery cohort had been generated on one and the same sequencing platform. An early release that covered approximately 600 HLA-typed donors contained around 300 gigabases of sequencing data and 80 million or so unique TCR sequences. The T cell repertoires of under 700 subjects were profiled by immunosequencing and related to cytomegalovirus serostatus. Among around 400 genotyped donors of the cohort, an average of approximately 230,000 unique TCR beta nucleotide sequences were sequenced per donor, roughly 20% of them non-productive. Both class I and class II loci were covered by HLA typing, at four-digit resolution.

The cohort comprised 666 healthy bone marrow donors. All cohort members were sampled while nominally healthy, although unrecorded immune exposures were likely present. The donor was CMV seronegative and was included in the group of several hundred seronegative cohort members. Every donor gave a peripheral blood sample, and the peripheral blood mononuclear cells from that sample were used for TCR beta sequencing. The Qiagen DNeasy Blood Extraction Kit was used to extract genomic DNA from the blood cell samples. Concerning this clone itself: The antigen this receptor binds is unknown. The sample holds no much larger clone one base away, and base qualities are not on file.

The library relied on the immunoSEQ multiplex PCR assay. For the multiplex PCR, a mixture combining 60 forward primers for TCR Vbeta segments and 13 reverse primers for TCR Jbeta segments was used. A multiplex PCR assay on genomic DNA amplified the CDR3 region of rearranged TCR beta genes. On the Illumina HiSeq System, the amplified TCR beta libraries were sequenced as 87-base-pair reads. The authors processed their data as follows. A later analysis tallied 80 million to 95 million unique TCR beta chains across the 660 or so repertoires, and around 9.9 million of those chains were shared by two or more donors. Raw reads were error-corrected and collapsed into unique sequences by a nearest-neighbor algorithm in which closely related sequences were merged to remove PCR and sequencing errors. To assign V, D and J gene segments, CDR3 sequences were aligned to IMGT reference sequences. For a sequence to be retained, a match of at least six nucleotides to both a V gene segment and a J gene segment was required. A rearrangement counted as productive if the CDR3 had no stop codons and remained in frame with V and J, and every other rearrangement counted as non-productive. Following IMGT convention, CDR3 was defined as the stretch from the second conserved V-encoded cysteine up to the conserved J-encoded phenylalanine. Sequences without an unambiguous match to a single V gene segment were excluded from the earlier analysis of about 600 of the donors. In an earlier analysis of roughly 500 of the donors, V segments were called functional above 56.7% productive rearrangements and were called segregating when the between-donor standard deviation exceeded 5%. A statistical classification framework was developed to diagnose cytomegalovirus status using the catalog of TCR beta chain sequences. In a later analysis, TCR nucleotide sequences were compared against IMGT/GENE-DB human TR gene sequences so that V and J genes could be assigned. The TCRdist pipeline was used in a later analysis to assign CDR3 sequences and most-parsimonious VDJ recombination scenarios. In a later analysis, each TCR beta chain was defined by its CDR3 amino acid sequence together with its V-gene family, and reads without a unique V-gene family were excluded. As a way to deal with suspected cross-contamination and a sequencing artifact, a later analysis dropped nearly 600 nucleotide sequences that were highly shared and had low generation probability. A later analysis calculated a clonal expansion index for each public chain from normalized within-repertoire ranks of inferred template counts. Generation probabilities in a later analysis came from a VDJ recombination model fitted to out-of-frame rearrangements, and those results were checked against IGoR. Hypergeometric tests were used in a later analysis to score TCR-TCR, TCR-HLA and TCR-CMV co-occurrence, with a repertoire-size bias correction applied to the TCR pairs. A later analysis estimated false discovery rates by permuting HLA or CMV assignments 20 times. A later analysis grouped co-occurring TCRs with DBSCAN, adding TCRdist sequence similarity when clustering within HLA-allele-positive subsets. Repertoires with fewer than 30,000 or more than 120,000 public chains were left out of co-occurrence clustering, as were four to six repertoires with anomalous nucleotide sharing. Not all clones reach the TCRdb copy of this immuneACCESS table, which keeps in-frame sequences only. Checked studies attribute under half of the gap to unresolved V genes and leave the rest unexplained. From that table come the V and J calls and clone size; the DNA was used to work out D and trimming. In all, the sample holds approximately 200,000 clones, and approximately 85% of those were seen once. The ten largest clones represent 2.3% of the sample.

From the cysteine up to the phenylalanine, the CDR3 has a length of 17 residues. This entry keeps only the CDR3 DNA: 51 bases, framed from base 1. V ends up 0 bases short and J 3 bases short, with an unmatched junction base count of 9. The germline V gene sets CDR1 to SGHTS and CDR2 to YDEGEE. Beyond this particular receptor, the publication reports: A later genetic analysis associated a missense DCLRE1C variant with V-gene and J-gene trimming of TCR beta chains, and an independent cohort replicated the association. A later genetic analysis reported fewer N-insertions in productive TCRs among donors in an Asian-associated ancestry cluster than the roughly 650-donor mean. While some public TCRs were present in many individuals, most TCR sequences turned up only very rarely across donors. CMV serostatus was the only immune exposure information available for the cohort. A later analysis found that TCR association rates varied across HLA loci, with DRB1 alleles showing the most associated TCRs and HLA-C alleles the fewest. The classifier was reported to diagnose cytomegalovirus status with high specificity and sensitivity in both the original and validation cohorts. HLA typing was unavailable for some donors at each locus, so association tests used only the typed subset. In vitro tests confirmed that a few of the cytomegalovirus-associated TCR beta chains recognize cytomegalovirus antigens. At a false discovery rate of 0.05, a later analysis linked about 17,000 TCR beta sequences to specific HLA alleles. A cluster of highly shared sequence variants was judged likely to be a technical artifact of the sequencing pipeline. A further reported finding was that TCR beta sequences accurately predicted the HLA-A and HLA-B alleles for most subjects in the first cohort. A later analysis found that most CMV-associated TCR beta chains appeared HLA-restricted, with HLA associations seemingly driven largely by CMV exposure. Some IMGT-functional V segments, including TRBV6-2 and TRBV6-3, could not be distinguished by the 87-base-pair reads and were therefore excluded. The authors suggested that the approach could potentially be generalized to other disease states and immunological phenotypes. According to a later analysis, parvovirus B19, influenza, CMV and Epstein-Barr virus appeared linked to several top co-occurrence clusters. A total of fewer than 200 TCR beta chains were listed by the study as associated with cytomegalovirus. Roughly uniform sequencing depth across donors was assumed in presence/absence analyses, although this assumption may not hold. In a later analysis, HLA-associated TCR beta chains were found to be more clonally expanded and to have lower generation probabilities than equally common non-associated chains. Because counts were too low, seventeen rarely observed V segments, including chromosome 9 orphons, were left out of the earlier analysis of 587 of the donors. Linkage disequilibrium might explain the correlated functional status among segregating V segments, but an unknown experimental factor could not be excluded. When HLA alleles, especially DR and DQ, strongly co-occurred, TCR associations were difficult to assign to individual alleles. Only TCR beta chains were sequenced in this cohort, and the absence of alpha or paired-chain data limited detectable features. An earlier analysis of 587 of the donors showed that most TCR beta V segments appeared in productive rearrangements either about 87% or about 30% of the time, which broadly matched IMGT annotations.

Recombination linked TRBV5-8 to TRBJ2-3, with 8 junctional bases fitting TRBD2. Sequencing was carried out using PBMCs. This clonotype was sampled from a woman between 50 and 59 years old in good health and CMV-seronegative. The CDR3 corresponds to CASSLDRTSWGTDTQYF. The bases are TGTGCCAGCAGCTTGGATCGGACTAGCTGGGGGACAGATACGCAGTATTTT. Here the CDR3 is joined to the reference TRBV5-8 and TRBJ2-3 genes, and the full variable domain is: EAGVTQSPTHLIKTRGQQATLRCSPISGHTSVYWYQQALGLGLQFLLWYDEGEERNRGNFPPRFSGRQFPNYSSELNVNALELEDSALYLCASSLDRTSWGTDTQYFGPGTRLTVL.